The rows below give T cell receptor beta chains drawn from one sample of a study of blood T cell repertoires in COVID-19. Data came from immunoSEQ multiplex PCR; TCRdb stores just in-frame clones and leaves some out. The sample yields about 290,000 clones, 70% to 90% seen once. Sequenced material: peripheral blood. Every receptor here comes from a woman between 45 and 65 years old with active or convalescent COVID-19. Both conserved end residues are part of each CDR3. Fields, in order: D gene, J gene, V gene, clone size, CDR3 DNA, CDR3 protein. The D gene is left open where the match is weak. Size is omitted from some rows. Given values are once, few, many or a class for expanded clones.

D: .; J: TRBJ1-2; V: TRBV2; size: .; DNA: TGTGCCAGCAGTCGAGATCTTAATACAGGGGGCTACACCTTC; CDR3: CASSRDLNTGGYTF
D: .; J: TRBJ1-2; V: TRBV5-1; size: .; DNA: TGCGCCAGCAGCTTCACAGGGATGGGAACCAATTCCCTCACTAACTATGGCTACACCTTC; CDR3: CASSFTGMGTNSLTNYGYTF
D: TRBD2; J: TRBJ2-1; V: TRBV5-6; size: .; DNA: TGTGCCAGCAGCGGAGTGGCGGGAGGGGCGCAGTTCTTC; CDR3: CASSGVAGGAQFF
D: .; J: TRBJ1-3; V: TRBV19; size: .; DNA: TGTGCCAGTAGTATACTGGGGGGGAGCACTGGAAACACCATATATTTT; CDR3: CASSILGGSTGNTIYF
D: .; J: TRBJ1-2; V: TRBV5-1; size: .; DNA: TGCGCCAGCAGCTTGGCGGGGGATGGCTACACCTTC; CDR3: CASSLAGDGYTF
D: .; J: TRBJ1-2; V: TRBV11-2; size: .; DNA: TGTGCCAGCAGCTTAGACTTCAGGGCAGGGAATAACTATGGCTACACCTTC; CDR3: CASSLDFRAGNNYGYTF
D: .; J: TRBJ2-1; V: TRBV18; size: .; DNA: TGTGCCAGCTCCACTACCCGGAGGGCGGGGTACAATGAGCAGTTCTTC; CDR3: CASSTTRRAGYNEQFF
D: .; J: TRBJ2-2; V: TRBV12-3/TRBV12-4; size: .; DNA: TGTGCCAGCGGTTTTTTCGCGGGGACAGCATATTTT; CDR3: CASGFFAGTAYF
D: TRBD2; J: TRBJ2-3; V: TRBV5-4; size: .; DNA: TGTGCCAGCAGACTGGGACTAGCGGGTGAGGATACGCAGTATTTT; CDR3: CASRLGLAGEDTQYF
D: TRBD1; J: TRBJ2-2; V: TRBV7-2; size: .; DNA: TGTGCCAGCAACGAGGGGGCTAGCAACACCGGGGAGCTGTTTTTT; CDR3: CASNEGASNTGELFF
D: .; J: TRBJ2-1; V: TRBV3-1/TRBV3-2; size: .; DNA: TGTGCCAGCAGCCAAGACTCGGGAAACAACTACAATGAGCAGTTCTTC; CDR3: CASSQDSGNNYNEQFF
D: TRBD2; J: TRBJ2-1; V: TRBV5-6; size: .; DNA: TGTGCCAGCAGCTTGGGGCGGGGGTACAATGAGCAGTTCTTC; CDR3: CASSLGRGYNEQFF
D: .; J: TRBJ1-2; V: TRBV5-8; size: few; DNA: TGTGCCAGCAGCTTCGGTGGCTACACCTTC; CDR3: CASSFGGYTF
D: TRBD1; J: TRBJ2-6; V: TRBV28; size: .; DNA: TGTGCCAGCATTCCACCCAAACCCGCGACAGGGGGAGGAAGCTCTGGGGCCAACGTCCTGACTTTC; CDR3: CASIPPKPATGGGSSGANVLTF
D: TRBD1; J: TRBJ1-2; V: TRBV11-2; size: few; DNA: TGTGCCAGCAGCTACAGACAGGGCGGGTTGGGCTATGGCTACACCTTC; CDR3: CASSYRQGGLGYGYTF
D: .; J: TRBJ2-7; V: TRBV10-3; size: few; DNA: TGTGCCATCAGCCCAAGGGGTCAAGACGAGCAGTACTTC; CDR3: CAISPRGQDEQYF
D: .; J: TRBJ1-2; V: TRBV7-9; size: once; DNA: TGTGCCAGCAGCTTATACGACCTGTGGGCGACGGACTATGGCTACACCTTC; CDR3: CASSLYDLWATDYGYTF
D: .; J: TRBJ2-1; V: TRBV12-2; size: .; DNA: TGTGCAAGTCGCTTAGTTGGGCTAGCGGGAGAGGCCTACAATGAGCAGTTCTTC; CDR3: CASRLVGLAGEAYNEQFF
D: .; J: TRBJ2-5; V: TRBV2; size: .; DNA: TGTGCCAGCAGTGAAGCAGGCGTCAGTGGGGCCACCCAAGAGACCCAGTACTTC; CDR3: CASSEAGVSGATQETQYF
D: .; J: TRBJ1-5; V: TRBV7-8; size: .; DNA: TGTGCCAGCAGCTTAGGTGCGGGGGTTGTAAGCAATCAGCCCCAGCATTTT; CDR3: CASSLGAGVVSNQPQHF
D: TRBD1; J: TRBJ1-5; V: TRBV6-6; size: .; DNA: TGTGCCAGCAGCCCTGGATGGACAGGGGGCAATCAGCCCCAGCATTTT; CDR3: CASSPGWTGGNQPQHF
D: .; J: TRBJ1-5; V: TRBV28; size: .; DNA: TGTGCCAGCAGCGTCTGGGAGTCTAATCAGCCCCAGCATTTT; CDR3: CASSVWESNQPQHF
D: .; J: TRBJ1-4; V: TRBV2; size: few; DNA: TGTGCCAGCAAGGTGGGGGCCGGGGAAAAACTGTTTTTT; CDR3: CASKVGAGEKLFF
D: .; J: TRBJ2-1; V: TRBV30; size: .; DNA: TGTGCCTGGAGTCCATTGGGGAGGAGCCTTACGGAAGAGCAGTTCTTC; CDR3: CAWSPLGRSLTEEQFF
D: TRBD1; J: TRBJ1-2; V: TRBV28; size: .; DNA: TGTGCCAGCAGTCGACAGGGGGGATATGGCTACACCTTC; CDR3: CASSRQGGYGYTF
D: .; J: TRBJ1-5; V: TRBV18; size: .; DNA: TGTGCCAGCTCACTAAGGACAGAGGGAACCAACAATCAGCCCCAGCATTTT; CDR3: CASSLRTEGTNNQPQHF
D: .; J: TRBJ1-1; V: TRBV7-8; size: few; DNA: TGTGCCAGCAGCCGGGCAGGGGACACTGAAGCTTTCTTT; CDR3: CASSRAGDTEAFF